What follows are 21 T cell receptor beta chains derived from one specimen sequenced in a study of blood T cell repertoires in COVID-19. This table comes from immunoSEQ multiplex PCR, and its TCRdb copy is limited to in-frame clones, with some not included. The table lists 210,000 or so clones, roughly four fifths of them singletons. Sequenced input: peripheral blood. All receptors come from a woman aged 80 or over with COVID-19, enrolled during active disease.

This chain joins TRBV5-1 and TRBJ2-3, with 11 bases aligning to TRBD2. The V gene end was trimmed by 2 bases and the J gene end by 2 bases; junction bases not matched to a gene: 4. The length of the CDR3 is 16 residues. The germline gives CDR1 SGHRS, CDR2 YFSETQ. In nucleotides, the CDR3 is TGCGCCAGCAGCTTAGGGACTAGCGGCACCACAGATACGCAGTATTTT. Protein product: CASSLGTSGTTDTQYF.

V usage is TRBV19 and J usage is TRBJ1-5, with D perhaps matching TRBD1 (5 bases). This CDR3 has 14 residues. Germline V gives CDR1 LNHDA, CDR2 SQIVND (reference sequence). The germline V and J ends were trimmed by 6 bases and 7 bases, with 16 bases remaining between them. CDR3 amino acids: CASSKIGGDQPQHF. For the CDR3, the DNA is TGTGCCAGTAGCAAAATCGGGGGGGACCAGCCCCAGCATTTT.

The genes are TRBV4-2 and TRBJ2-3; D unresolved. The V gene lost 6 bases and the J gene lost 2 bases, with 18 bases spanning the gap. This CDR3 has 16 residues. Per germline, CDR1 LGHNA and CDR2 YNFKEQ. CDR3 DNA sequence: TGTGCCAGCAGGCTATCCGGCGGCGGCTTCACAGATACGCAGTATTTT. It translates to CASRLSGGGFTDTQYF.

This sequence joins TRBV3-1 (or the pseudogene TRBV3-2) and TRBJ2-3; D is perhaps TRBD1 (5 bases). The CDR3 extends over 15 amino acids. The germline CDR1 and CDR2 sequences are LGHDT and YNNKEL (reference sequence). The ends were cut back, 4 bases at V and 7 bases at J, with 18 bases in the middle. DNA of the CDR3: TGTGCCAGCAGCCCCACTGGGGCAGGGCCAAATACGCAGTATTTT. Residues: CASSPTGAGPNTQYF.

V gene TRBV28 combines with J gene TRBJ1-6, with D unresolved. Germline loops: CDR1 MDHEN, CDR2 SYDVKM. The CDR3 loop spans 12 amino acids. The V and J ends lost 3 bases and 7 bases respectively, with 4 bases between them. The CDR3 region is CASSFVNSPLHF. The DNA of the CDR3 is TGTGCCAGCAGTTTCGTGAATTCACCCCTCCACTTT.

Points on this clone: Sequence at one end of the junction differs from germline and may be a read error. The chain employs TRBV6-5 and TRBJ2-3; the D call may be TRBD1 or TRBD2 (6 bases each). This CDR3 spans 13 amino acids. Germline CDR1 and CDR2: MNHEY and SVGAGI. The DNA for the CDR3 is TGTGCCAGTAGTTACGGGGGCCCAGATACGCAGTATTTT. Translating gives CASSYGGPDTQYF.

The V call is TRBV28, the J call TRBJ2-7; no clear D. In germline, CDR1 is MDHEN, CDR2 SYDVKM. The CDR3 is 12 amino acids. Trimming left V 4 bases short and J 6 bases short, with 10 bases between. CDR3 DNA sequence: TGTGCCAGCAGTTCGGTAGAGCGCGAGCAGTACTTC. The encoded protein is CASSSVEREQYF.

The CDR3 loop is CSVDRGPADTQYF. The CDR3 DNA is TGCAGCGTGGACAGGGGGCCGGCAGATACGCAGTATTTT. The rearrangement uses TRBV29-1 and TRBJ2-3, with TRBD1 matching over 11 bases. The germline V gene has CDR1 SQVTM and CDR2 ANQGSEA. The CDR3 contains 13 residues. The V gene end was trimmed by 6 bases and the J gene end by 4 bases; junction bases not matched to a gene: 3.

The chain is built from TRBV10-2 and TRBJ1-1; no clear D. The V gene lost 2 bases and the J gene lost 1 base, with 8 bases spanning the gap. In germline, CDR1 is WSHSY, CDR2 SAAADI. The length of the CDR3 is 14 residues. The CDR3 nucleotides are TGCGCCAGCAGTGAGCGGCGGTGGAACACTGAAGCTTTCTTT. It is translated as CASSERRWNTEAFF.

The chain couples TRBV29-1 to TRBJ2-1, with 9 bases that match TRBD2. Trimming removed 4 bases from V and 6 bases from J; junction bases left unmatched: 10. CDR1 is SQVTM, CDR2 ANQGSEA, per germline. There are 15 residues in the CDR3. The CDR3 nucleotides read TGCAGCGTTGTGGCGCTAGCGGGATTCGGCAATGAGCAGTTCTTC. Its protein is CSVVALAGFGNEQFF.

This rearrangement joins TRBV28 to TRBJ2-7, with 11 bases that match TRBD2. The germline CDR1 and CDR2 sequences are MDHEN and SYDVKM. The length of the CDR3 is 14 residues. J gave up 3 bases and V 7 bases, and 5 bases lay outside the gene matches. CDR3 amino acids: CASMLAGGIYEQYF. The CDR3 nucleotides read TGTGCCAGCATGTTAGCGGGAGGGATCTACGAGCAGTACTTC.

This chain links TRBV5-1 with TRBJ1-4; TRBD1 agrees at 10 bases. Germline V gene sequence: CDR1 SGHRS, CDR2 YFSETQ. The CDR3 spans 15 residues. Trimming removed 6 bases from V and 8 bases from J; junction bases left unmatched: 10. In DNA, the CDR3 is TGCGCCAGCACCCCTTTAGGGACAGGGGAGGAAAAACTGTTTTTT. Translation: CASTPLGTGEEKLFF.

V is TRBV12-3 or TRBV12-4 and J is TRBJ1-5; no definite D call. This CDR3 is 13 amino acids long. V lost 2 bases to trimming and J lost 5 bases, with 7 bases between them. The CDR3 nucleotides are TGTGCCAGCAGTTTAAGCCGGGATCAGCCCCAGCATTTT. Protein: CASSLSRDQPQHF.

The J gene is TRBJ1-5, the V gene TRBV3-1 (or the pseudogene TRBV3-2), with no clear D. Germline V CDR1 and CDR2: LGHDT, YNNKEL (reference sequence). Trimming took off 0 bases at V and 10 bases at J, with 10 bases between the two ends. There are 13 residues in the CDR3. In nucleotides, the CDR3 is TGTGCCAGCAGCCAAGACCACAGAAGCCCCCAGCATTTT. Translation gives CASSQDHRSPQHF.

J is TRBJ1-6 and V is TRBV7-3; D perhaps matches TRBD1 (6 bases). Germline values: CDR1 SGHTA, CDR2 FQGTGA. The germline V and J ends were trimmed by 3 bases and 10 bases, with 10 bases remaining between them. The CDR3 loop spans 13 amino acids. CDR3 loop: CASSLGGPSPLHF. CDR3 nucleotide sequence: TGTGCCAGCAGCTTGGGGGGGCCCTCACCCCTCCACTTT.

The J gene is TRBJ1-2, the V gene TRBV9; D is uncertain. Germline values: CDR1 SGDLS, CDR2 YYNGEE. The CDR3 covers 11 residues. V lost 4 bases and J lost 7, with 8 bases in between. The CDR3 nucleotides are TGTGCCAGCAGCCCCTCAGTTGGCTACACCTTC. Its translation: CASSPSVGYTF. The variable domain in full, with the rest retrieved from reference TRBV9 and TRBJ1-2, is DSGVTQTPKHLITATGQRVTLRCSPRSGDLSVYWYQQSLDQGLQFLIQYYNGEERAKGNILERFSAQQFPDLHSELNLSSLELGDSALYFCASSPSVGYTFGSGTRLTVV.

This clone has at least ten counts. The chain is built from TRBV7-2 and TRBJ2-7; unclear D gene. Germline V CDR1 and CDR2: SGHTA, FQGNSA. V was clipped by 5 bases and J by 3 bases, with 14 bases between them. The CDR3 totals 14 residues. The CDR3 here is CASSPLGWNYEQYF. Written as DNA, the CDR3 is TGTGCCAGCAGCCCCCTCGGGTGGAACTACGAGCAGTACTTC.

The chain recombines TRBV18 with TRBJ2-1; the match to TRBD2 covers 10 bases. This CDR3 spans 15 amino acids. The J segment lost 14 bases and the V segment lost 3 bases, leaving 13 bases of the junction unmatched. Germline CDR1 is KGHSH and CDR2 is LQKENI. The CDR3 nucleotides read TGTGCCAGCTCACCCCCTTCAGCGGGAGGGCGATGGGAGTTCTTC. Its translation is CASSPPSAGGRWEFF.

The chain links TRBV4-1 to TRBJ1-5, with 8 bases lining up with TRBD1. The V segment lost 3 bases and the J segment 3 bases; nucleotides outside the gene matches: 7. CDR1 is MGHRA and CDR2 is YSYEKL in the germline V gene. The CDR3 is made up of 16 amino acids. CDR3: CASSHATGVDNQPQHF. The CDR3, as DNA: TGCGCCAGCAGCCACGCGACAGGGGTGGACAATCAGCCCCAGCATTTT.

The chain recombines TRBV3-1 (or the pseudogene TRBV3-2) with TRBJ1-1; TRBD1 aligns across 7 bases. The CDR3 sequence is 16 residues long. Germline CDR1 LGHDT, CDR2 YNNKEL (reference sequence). The trim removed 3 bases at V and 3 bases at J, leaving 10 bases unmatched. The CDR3 bases are TGTGCCAGCAGCCAGCGGGGGGCAGGGGGGCACACTGAAGCTTTCTTT. The encoded protein is CASSQRGAGGHTEAFF.

This chain connects TRBV18 to TRBJ2-1; 8 nucleotides match TRBD1. Germline V gene data show CDR1 as KGHSH and CDR2 as LQKENI. The CDR3 runs to 15 residues. J was trimmed by 9 bases and V by 2 bases; bases with no gene match: 9. The CDR3 DNA is TGTGCCAGCTCACCAACAAGCCAGGGGGCGGGTGAGCAGTTCTTC. Residues: CASSPTSQGAGEQFF.